A selection of T cell receptor beta chains follows, all from one sample in a study of blood T cell repertoires in COVID-19. Profiling relied on immunoSEQ multiplex PCR, and the TCRdb table lists in-frame clones only, not all of them. The table records roughly 200,000 clones, 80% to 85% of them present only once. Material: peripheral blood. All receptors derive from a woman of 80 years or more with COVID-19, enrolled during active disease. Both conserved end residues are part of each CDR3. The D gene is left open where the match is weak. The size entry is marked missing in some rows and otherwise reads once, few, many or a size class.

>TRBJ2-7|TRBV7-9|TRBD1|once|14
CASSLGTGQHEQYF
TGTGCCAGCAGCTTGGGGACAGGGCAACACGAGCAGTACTTC
>TRBJ2-2|TRBV5-1|TRBD2|.|16
CASSSLAAANTGELFF
TGCGCCAGCAGCTCCCTAGCGGCCGCGAACACCGGGGAGCTGTTTTTT
>TRBJ1-4|TRBV28|TRBD1|.|15
CASSRTGSDNEKLFF
TGTGCCAGCAGTAGGACAGGGTCTGATAATGAAAAACTGTTTTTT
>TRBJ1-6|TRBV6-5|.|.|12
CASSLRNSPLHF
TGTGCCAGCAGCCTCAGGAATTCACCCCTCCACTTT
>TRBJ2-7|TRBV5-1|TRBD1|.|15
CASSLAGTGKGEQYF
TGCGCCAGCAGCTTGGCCGGGACAGGGAAAGGCGAGCAGTACTTC
>TRBJ1-4|TRBV18|.|.|14
CASSPLLRGEKLFF
TGTGCCAGCTCACCCTTGCTTCGGGGTGAAAAACTGTTTTTT
>TRBJ1-1|TRBV28|TRBD1|.|15
CASRLGGQDNTEAFF
TGTGCCAGCAGGCTGGGTGGACAGGATAACACTGAAGCTTTCTTT
>TRBJ1-2|TRBV20-1|TRBD1|.|12
CSASTGDSGYTF
TGCAGTGCTAGTACAGGGGATAGCGGCTACACCTTC
>TRBJ2-2|TRBV18|.|once|15
CASSRSGTNTGELFF
TGTGCCAGCTCCCGCAGCGGTACCAACACCGGGGAGCTGTTTTTT
>TRBJ1-1|TRBV3-1/TRBV3-2|.|few|14
CASSQVDRSGEAFF
TGTGCCAGCAGCCAAGTGGATAGGTCCGGGGAAGCTTTCTTT
>TRBJ2-1|TRBV6-5|TRBD2|.|15
CASRATSGGYNEQFF
TGTGCCAGCAGGGCCACTAGCGGGGGCTACAATGAGCAGTTCTTC
>TRBJ2-1|TRBV5-4|.|.|17
CASSLGGLFSSYNEQFF
TGTGCCAGCAGCTTGGGCGGGCTTTTTAGCTCCTACAATGAGCAGTTCTTC
>TRBJ1-2|TRBV19|.|.|10
CASSDYGYTF
TGTGCCAGTTCAGACTATGGCTACACCTTC
>TRBJ2-5|TRBV5-1|TRBD1|.|15
CASSSETGGIETQYF
TGCGCCAGCAGTTCAGAGACAGGGGGCATAGAGACCCAGTACTTC
>TRBJ2-1|TRBV7-9|.|.|14
CASSPVRGHNEQFF
TGTGCCAGCAGCCCAGTTCGGGGTCACAATGAGCAGTTCTTC
>TRBJ1-5|TRBV5-5|.|.|14
CASSLRGGDQPQHF
TGTGCCAGCAGCTTGCGAGGGGGGGATCAGCCCCAGCATTTT
>TRBJ2-1|TRBV5-4|TRBD2|once|16
CASIGSGGSSYNEQFF
TGTGCCAGCATCGGTAGCGGGGGGAGTTCCTACAATGAGCAGTTCTTC
>TRBJ1-2|TRBV20-1|.|.|11
CSAYITGGYTF
TGCAGTGCTTATATTACAGGGGGCTACACCTTC
>TRBJ1-4|TRBV7-8|.|.|16
CASSLVTGGRNEKLFF
TGTGCCAGCAGCTTAGTTACGGGTGGTCGGAATGAAAAACTGTTTTTT
>TRBJ2-3|TRBV7-9|.|.|14
CASSPRLFTDTQYF
TGTGCCAGCAGCCCTAGACTTTTCACAGATACGCAGTATTTT
>TRBJ2-7|TRBV6-5|.|.|14
CASSYSRGQYEQYF
TGTGCCAGCAGTTACTCGAGAGGACAATACGAGCAGTACTTC
>TRBJ2-7|TRBV5-1|TRBD1|.|14
CASRGQGVSYEQYF
TGCGCCAGCAGGGGACAGGGGGTGTCCTACGAGCAGTACTTC
>TRBJ2-3|TRBV25-1|TRBD2|.|16
CASSVGGLAGRDTQYF
TGTGCCAGCAGTGTCGGGGGACTAGCGGGCCGAGATACGCAGTATTTT
>TRBJ2-2|TRBV5-4|.|.|16
CASSSGPKGNTGELFF
TGTGCCAGCAGCTCAGGCCCCAAAGGGAACACCGGGGAGCTGTTTTTT
>TRBJ2-2|TRBV12-3/TRBV12-4|.|.|12
CASSSLAGELFF
TGTGCCAGCAGTTCCCTAGCCGGGGAGCTGTTTTTT
>TRBJ1-4|TRBV7-2|.|.|14
CASSFSRADEKLFF
TGTGCCAGCAGCTTCAGCAGGGCCGATGAAAAACTGTTTTTT
>TRBJ2-6|TRBV7-8|.|.|15
CASSLGGPGANVLTF
TGTGCCAGCAGCCTCGGAGGGCCTGGGGCCAACGTCCTGACTTTC
>TRBJ2-1|TRBV28|.|once|14
CASSLIGSYNEQFF
TGTGCCAGCAGTTTAATTGGCAGTTACAATGAGCAGTTCTTC
>TRBJ1-4|TRBV2|.|.|14
CASGNRAAGEKLFF
TGTGCCAGTGGGAACAGGGCCGCTGGTGAAAAACTGTTTTTT
>TRBJ1-2|TRBV10-3|TRBD1|.|15
CAISEIGQGNDGYTF
TGTGCCATCAGTGAAATCGGACAGGGGAATGACGGCTACACCTTC
>TRBJ2-2|TRBV10-3|TRBD1|.|17
CAISANTGDTFPGELFF
TGTGCCATCAGTGCGAATACAGGGGACACCTTTCCCGGGGAGCTGTTTTTT
>TRBJ1-2|TRBV10-3|.|.|14
CAISEGGLGYGYTF
TGTGCCATCAGTGAGGGGGGCTTGGGCTATGGCTACACCTTC
>TRBJ2-5|TRBV5-4|TRBD1|.|16
CASSPTDRGRRETQYF
TGTGCCAGCAGCCCAACAGACAGGGGGCGTCGAGAGACCCAGTACTTC
>TRBJ2-3|TRBV15|TRBD1|few|20
CATSRYSGDRVITSTDTQYF
TGTGCCACCAGCAGATATTCCGGGGACAGGGTGATCACTAGCACAGATACGCAGTATTTT
>TRBJ2-7|TRBV5-1|TRBD1|.|12
CASSSGQYEQYF
TGCGCCAGCAGCTCGGGACAGTACGAGCAGTACTTC
>TRBJ1-2|TRBV3-1/TRBV3-2|.|.|12
CASSPGDRGYTF
TGTGCCAGCAGCCCAGGGGATCGTGGCTACACCTTC
>TRBJ2-5|TRBV27|.|.|17
CASSLSGLRGRGETQYF
TGTGCCAGCAGCCTCTCGGGGTTGCGGGGGCGGGGAGAGACCCAGTACTTC
>TRBJ2-2|TRBV6-6|.|.|14
CASSPTGNTGELFF
TGTGCCAGCAGTCCCACAGGGAACACCGGGGAGCTGTTTTTT